Below, one T cell receptor beta chain is given with its context. Its antigen has not been determined. One base away there is no much larger clone; base qualities are not given. These data belong to a study of cytotoxic CD8 clonotypes in ibrutinib-treated CLL (dated by TCRdb to about 2021). In terms of the full investigation: The cohort included roughly 15 treatment-naive and some twelve relapsed/refractory patients; about 18 were IGHV unmutated. Patients were still on ibrutinib when every remission and progressive disease sample was collected. Of the 70 to 90 people in the trial, 25 to 30 had longitudinal samples available. Cryopreserved peripheral blood mononuclear cells were collected before treatment, at response, and at either disease progression or sustained remission. An average of 255,043 productive templates and some 100,000 productive rearrangements was obtained per sample. Response samples were taken after a median of roughly eleven months on treatment, ranging from roughly 6 to 36 months. Responses were partial in roughly 24 patients and complete in 2; after median about 70 months follow-up, roughly 14 stayed in remission and roughly twelve progressed. The paper as a whole reports these results and caveats: Public clonotypes were rare and either shrank or stayed stable during treatment, and the rise in clonality at ibrutinib response reflected expansion of private clonotypes. Lymph node repertoires were not examined, and the timing of sampling was not matched between patients in sustained remission and those whose disease progressed. Baseline clonality was found to be higher than that of age-matched healthy donors and was strongly correlated with circulating CD8+ T-cell counts. Clonality rose at ibrutinib response, remained stable during sustained remission, and dropped back toward baseline at progression.

A MiSeq instrument was used for deep resolution sequencing, which targeted depths ranging from 1 in 1 million up to 1 in 200,000 T cells, with coverage averaging 10x for each clonotype. TCR beta libraries were generated with the immunoSEQ hsTCRB Kit. Concerning the study's data processing: Data were analyzed with ImmunoSEQ Data Assistant and ImmunoSEQ Analyzer, with V, D and J genes assigned per IMGT definitions. Clonality, with values ranging from 0 to 1, was calculated as one minus the normalized Shannon entropy of productive rearrangement frequencies. Only overrepresented clonotypes making up at least 0.05% of the repertoire of each patient were included in the public clonotype analysis. About a dozen age-matched healthy donor repertoires from immuneACCESS served as clonality controls. What TCRdb holds here is the immuneACCESS table cut down to in-frame rearrangements. Part of the clones is not present; checked against another copy, under half of the missing clones reflect an unresolved V gene, and the others are unexplained. V, J and clone size derive from that table, while D and trimming were established from the DNA sequence. This sample is represented by fewer than 70,000 clones; approximately 71% of them were singletons. The ten largest clones add up to roughly 45% of the sample.

Taken with the paper, the label for time point translates to: more than 10 months on ibrutinib. For TCR beta library preparation, roughly 2 micrograms of genomic DNA was extracted from cryopreserved PBMCs. Longitudinal blood samples from CLL patients on ibrutinib monotherapy underwent high-throughput TCR beta sequencing. The patients were enrolled in a single-center, open-label phase 2 trial of ibrutinib monotherapy. The sequencing here drew on PBMCs, taken after 12 months of ibrutinib treatment. The TCR originated in a human donor with chronic lymphocytic leukemia.

This receptor carries the CDR3 CASSVGQGAYTF. The bases are TGTGCCAGCAGTGTCGGACAGGGAGCATACACCTTC. Recombination linked TRBV6-1 to TRBJ1-2; 8 central nucleotides agree with TRBD1. CDR1 and CDR2, looked up from the germline V gene, are MNHNS and SASEGT. The CDR3 runs 12 residues from the cysteine to the phenylalanine. The sequence is cut down to CDR3 DNA, 36 bases in frame from base 1. Relative to germline, V is missing 4 bases and J is missing 11 bases, with 6 bases of the junction outside any gene match.